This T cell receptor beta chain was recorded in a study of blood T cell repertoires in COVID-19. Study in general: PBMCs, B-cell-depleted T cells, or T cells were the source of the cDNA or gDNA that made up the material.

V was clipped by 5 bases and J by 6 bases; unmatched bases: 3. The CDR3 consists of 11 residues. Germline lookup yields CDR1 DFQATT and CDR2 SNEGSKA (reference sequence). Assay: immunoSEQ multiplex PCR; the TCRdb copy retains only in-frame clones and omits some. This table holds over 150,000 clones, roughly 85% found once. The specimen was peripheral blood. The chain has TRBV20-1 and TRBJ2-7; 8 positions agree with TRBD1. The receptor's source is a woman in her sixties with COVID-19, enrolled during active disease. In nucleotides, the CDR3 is TGCAGTGCTGAGGACAGGGCCGAGCAGTACGTC. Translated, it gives CSAEDRAEQYV.